This passage covers 7 T cell receptor beta chains from one sample sequenced in a study of T cell responses to AZD1222 COVID-19 vaccine. The protocol was immunoSEQ multiplex PCR, while the TCRdb copy is restricted to in-frame clones and leaves out a portion. The sample contains fewer than 110,000 clones, 80% to 90% of which appear only once. This material consisted of peripheral blood, taken on day 0 of AZD1222 vaccination. Every receptor here comes from an adult in good health.

The chain has TRBV15 and TRBJ2-1; 13 bases match TRBD2. Germline V lookup: CDR1 LNHNV, CDR2 YYDKDF (reference sequence). There are 15 residues in the CDR3. V shed 4 bases, J shed 6 bases, and the junction held 3 bases outside the gene matches. The CDR3 loop reads CATSITSGRANEQFF. The CDR3 DNA reads as TGTGCCACCAGCATCACTAGCGGGAGGGCCAATGAGCAGTTCTTC.

V gene TRBV29-1 combines with J gene TRBJ2-1, with D possibly being TRBD2 (6 bases). This CDR3 region has 13 residues. Germline CDR1 reads SQVTM; CDR2 reads ANQGSEA. Deletions cut 8 bases from V and 8 bases from J, with 19 bases between. In DNA form, the CDR3 reads TGCAGCACCTCCGGGACTGAGCCCTATGAGCAGTTCTTC. This encodes CSTSGTEPYEQFF.

The chain joins TRBV27 to TRBJ1-2; 9 bases agree with TRBD1. Trimming took 8 bases from V and 4 from J; bases not matched to a gene: 8. The CDR3 runs 14 residues. From germline, CDR1 is MNHEY and CDR2 SMNVEV (reference sequence). CDR3 loop: CASAQGARSYGYTF. The CDR3 nucleotides are TGTGCCAGCGCACAGGGGGCGCGGTCCTATGGCTACACCTTC.

The chain uses TRBV4-3 and TRBJ2-3, with D maybe TRBD1 (5 bases). The CDR3 totals 15 residues. The V end was cut by 0 bases, the J end by 4 bases, with 11 bases between. The germline gives CDR1 LGHNA, CDR2 YSLEER. CDR3 nucleotides: TGCGCCAGCAGCCAAGATCCTCAGGGTTCAGATACGCAGTATTTT. It translates to CASSQDPQGSDTQYF.

This chain connects TRBV5-5 to TRBJ1-1, with unresolved D. The CDR3 is 12 residues long. The ends were cut back, 4 bases at V and 9 bases at J, with 13 bases in the middle. Germline V gene sequence: CDR1 SGHKS, CDR2 YYEKEE (reference sequence). Written as DNA, the CDR3 is TGTGCCAGCAGCCCGGAAACAGAGAAAGCTTTCTTT. This translates into CASSPETEKAFF.

This chain uses TRBV20-1 with TRBJ2-1, with 7 bases identical to TRBD2. This CDR3 has 14 amino acids. Per the germline V gene, CDR1 is DFQATT and CDR2 is SNEGSKA (reference sequence). J gave up 3 bases and V 3 bases, and 5 bases lay outside the gene matches. The CDR3 loop is CSASRGGSYNEQFF. The CDR3, as DNA: TGCAGTGCTAGTCGGGGCGGGAGCTACAATGAGCAGTTCTTC.

This clone was observed a handful of times. The chain links TRBV7-9 to TRBJ2-2; no clear D. The length of the CDR3 is 14 residues. V was trimmed by 4 bases and J by 4 bases, leaving 10 bases between them. Per the germline V gene, CDR1 is SEHNR and CDR2 is FQNEAQ (reference sequence). The CDR3 nucleotides are TGTGCCAGCAGCTCCCCTACGACCACCGGGGAGCTGTTTTTT. It translates to CASSSPTTTGELFF.